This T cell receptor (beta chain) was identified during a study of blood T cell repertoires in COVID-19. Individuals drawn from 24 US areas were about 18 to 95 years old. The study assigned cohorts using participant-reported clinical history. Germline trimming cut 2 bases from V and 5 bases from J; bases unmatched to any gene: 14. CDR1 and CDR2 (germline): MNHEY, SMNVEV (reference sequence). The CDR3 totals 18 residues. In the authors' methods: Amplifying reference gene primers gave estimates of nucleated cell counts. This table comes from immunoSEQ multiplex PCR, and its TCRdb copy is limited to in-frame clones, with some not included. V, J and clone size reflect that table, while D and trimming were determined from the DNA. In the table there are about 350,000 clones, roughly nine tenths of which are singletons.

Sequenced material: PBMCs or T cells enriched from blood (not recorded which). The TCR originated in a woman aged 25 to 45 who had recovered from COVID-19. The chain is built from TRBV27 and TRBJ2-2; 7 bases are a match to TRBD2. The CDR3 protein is CASSLNLLLATYTGELFF. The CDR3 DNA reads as TGTGCCAGCAGTTTAAACCTGTTACTAGCGACTTATACCGGGGAGCTGTTTTTT.